Following are 32 T cell receptor beta chains from one sample sequenced in a study of blood T cell repertoires in COVID-19. TCRdb's copy holds only in-frame clones and misses some; the assay was immunoSEQ multiplex PCR. This table has 15,000 to 20,000 clones, under 85% appearing once. The sample taken for sequencing was peripheral blood. Every receptor here comes from a man in his 70s with COVID-19, enrolled during active disease.

The chain is built from TRBV3-1 (or the pseudogene TRBV3-2) and TRBJ2-5; D unresolved. The germline V gene has CDR1 LGHDT and CDR2 YNNKEL (reference sequence). Trimming stripped 2 bases from V and 5 bases from J, with 6 bases between. The CDR3 has 12 residues. Written as DNA, the CDR3 is TGTGCCAGCAGCCAACTACAGGAGACCCAGTACTTC. As protein: CASSQLQETQYF.

This clone was seen only once. This sequence joins TRBV20-1 and TRBJ2-5; no definite D call. This CDR3 has 13 amino acids. V was clipped by 3 bases and J by 1 base, with 9 bases between them. Germline V gene lookup returns CDR1 DFQATT and CDR2 SNEGSKA (reference sequence). The CDR3 region has the DNA TGCAGTGCTAGTAACAGTCTCCAAGAGACCCAGTACTTC. Translated, it gives CSASNSLQETQYF.

This chain joins TRBV19 and TRBJ2-7; possible D gene TRBD1, 7 bases. The V gene lost 6 bases and the J gene lost 4 bases, with 19 bases spanning the gap. CDR1 and CDR2 (germline): LNHDA, SQIVND (reference sequence). The CDR3 consists of 15 residues. CDR3 in DNA: TGTGCCAGTAGACCACTAGCCGGGACAGCTTACGAGCAGTACTTC. Translated, it gives CASRPLAGTAYEQYF.

The CDR3 DNA follows: TGTGCCAGCAGTGACGGGACAGCTAATGAAAAACTGTTTTTT. This translates into CASSDGTANEKLFF. This chain links TRBV6-1 with TRBJ1-4; 7 bases agree with TRBD1. V dropped 3 bases and J dropped 3; count of bases not matched to a gene: 1. The CDR3 is 14 amino acids. Per germline, CDR1 MNHNS and CDR2 SASEGT.

This clone was observed a handful of times. V usage is TRBV5-5 and J usage is TRBJ2-7, with a possible D match to TRBD1 (5 bases). The CDR3 consists of 14 residues. The germline CDR1 and CDR2 sequences are SGHKS and YYEKEE (reference sequence). The V end was cut by 0 bases, the J end by 3 bases, with 10 bases between. This chain's CDR3 is CASSLVTEIYEQYF. The CDR3 nucleotides read TGTGCCAGCAGCTTGGTGACAGAAATCTACGAGCAGTACTTC.

The chain joins TRBV7-9 to TRBJ2-3; D gene uncertain. CDR3 length: 15 amino acids. Germline V gene lookup returns CDR1 SEHNR and CDR2 FQNEAQ (reference sequence). The V gene lost 5 bases and the J gene lost 0 bases, with 12 bases spanning the gap. The CDR3, as DNA: TGTGCCAGCAGCCCCGGTTTTAGCAGCACAGATACGCAGTATTTT. Its protein is CASSPGFSSTDTQYF.

This clone is medium-sized by share. The chain carries TRBV29-1 and TRBJ2-7, with 7 bases that match TRBD1. CDR3 length: 14 amino acids. The V gene end was trimmed by 2 bases and the J gene end by 2 bases; junction bases not matched to a gene: 6. Germline V CDR1 and CDR2: SQVTM, ANQGSEA. CDR3 nucleotides: TGCAGCGTTGAACGGCCGGACAGGCCCTACGAGCAGTACTTC. This codes for CSVERPDRPYEQYF.

The chain recombines TRBV19 with TRBJ1-4, with TRBD1 identical over 8 bases. With V trimmed by 6 bases and J by 0 bases, 9 bases remained unmatched. The CDR3 extends over 17 amino acids. Per germline, CDR1 LNHDA and CDR2 SQIVND (reference sequence). In DNA form, the CDR3 reads TGTGCCAGTAGGGCGCAGGGGGCATTTGCAACTAATGAAAAACTGTTTTTT. Protein: CASRAQGAFATNEKLFF.

The chain recombines TRBV6-5 with TRBJ2-3, with D perhaps TRBD2 (6 bases). This CDR3 has 15 amino acids. V lost 0 bases, J lost 3 bases, and 10 bases lay in between. Looked up from germline, CDR1 is MNHEY and CDR2 is SVGAGI. This CDR3 reads CASSYSLGGTDTQYF. CDR3 in DNA: TGTGCCAGCAGTTACTCTCTGGGGGGAACAGATACGCAGTATTTT.

This clone was observed a single time. This sequence joins TRBV27 and TRBJ1-2; possibly TRBD1 for D (6 bases). Trimming pared 2 bases from V and 6 bases from J, leaving 13 bases between. The CDR3 is 14 residues long. Germline V gene sequence: CDR1 MNHEY, CDR2 SMNVEV (reference sequence). CDR3 amino acids: CASSLPGQTNGYTF. The CDR3 coding sequence is TGTGCCAGCAGTTTACCCGGACAGACAAATGGCTACACCTTC.

CDR3 sequence reads: CASSLVMGQGASYEQYF. Written as DNA, the CDR3 is TGCGCCAGCAGCTTGGTGATGGGACAGGGGGCCTCCTACGAGCAGTACTTC. The chain has TRBV5-1 and TRBJ2-7; 12 bases are a match to TRBD1. This CDR3 is 17 amino acids long. Looked up from germline, CDR1 is SGHRS and CDR2 is YFSETQ. J gave up 0 bases and V 0 bases, and 4 bases lay outside the gene matches.

The CDR3 sequence: CASSSKRGTGNQPQHF. The CDR3, as DNA: TGTGCCAGCAGTTCTAAAAGGGGGACAGGCAATCAGCCCCAGCATTTT. This chain connects TRBV27 to TRBJ1-5, with 7 bases that match TRBD1. There are 16 residues in the CDR3. The germline CDR1 and CDR2 sequences are MNHEY and SMNVEV (reference sequence). The V segment lost 4 bases and the J segment 2 bases; nucleotides outside the gene matches: 8.

V gene TRBV27 combines with J gene TRBJ2-7; 8 bases map to TRBD2. This CDR3 comprises 15 residues. V shed 5 bases, J shed 4 bases, and the junction held 10 bases outside the gene matches. The V gene's germline CDR1 is MNHEY and CDR2 SMNVEV (reference sequence). CDR3 protein: CASSRGGLEPYEQYF. CDR3 DNA: TGTGCCAGCAGTAGGGGGGGACTAGAACCTTACGAGCAGTACTTC.

V gene TRBV4-1 combines with J gene TRBJ2-7; TRBD2 is a possible D gene (5 bases). The CDR3 extends over 14 amino acids. Trimming left V 4 bases short and J 3 bases short, with 13 bases between. Germline assignment: CDR1 MGHRA and CDR2 YSYEKL. The CDR3 loop is CASSPRKGGYEQYF. CDR3 coding DNA: TGCGCCAGCAGCCCCCGGAAAGGAGGCTACGAGCAGTACTTC.

The V and J genes are TRBV27 and TRBJ1-2; maybe TRBD1 (5 bases). The germline CDR1 and CDR2 sequences are MNHEY and SMNVEV (reference sequence). CDR3 size: 13 residues. The V end lost 6 bases, the J end lost 5 bases, and 13 bases lay between the germline ends. The DNA of the CDR3 is TGTGCCAGCAGCTACGGGGGGGAATATGGCTACACCTTC. It translates to CASSYGGEYGYTF.

The DNA for the CDR3 is TGTGCCAGCAGCCCAATCGGGACTAGCACTGAGCAGTTCTTC. Encoded protein: CASSPIGTSTEQFF. V is TRBV4-2 and J is TRBJ2-1; TRBD2 matches 9 bases. Germline-derived CDR1 and CDR2 are LGHNA and YNFKEQ. The trim removed 4 bases at V and 9 bases at J, leaving 7 bases unmatched. This CDR3 has 14 amino acids.

This rearrangement joins TRBV6-2 or TRBV6-3 to TRBJ1-2, with D maybe TRBD1 (6 bases). V shed 6 bases and J shed 7 bases, with 12 bases lying between them. Germline CDR1 MNHEY, CDR2 SVGEGT. The CDR3 is 12 residues long. The CDR3 DNA sequence: TGTGCCAGCAGCAAGGACAGCCCTGGCTACACCTTC. Protein product: CASSKDSPGYTF.

This chain joins TRBV18 and TRBJ1-2; 7 bases are a match to TRBD1. Germline CDR1 and CDR2: KGHSH and LQKENI. The CDR3 is 14 residues long. The trim removed 3 bases at V and 2 bases at J, leaving 3 bases unmatched. The CDR3 nucleotides are TGTGCCAGCTCACCCCGGACAGGCAACTATGGCTACACCTTC. This gives the protein CASSPRTGNYGYTF.

CDR3 region: CASSATGTGGATKNIQYF. CDR3 nucleotides: TGTGCCAGCAGTGCAACCGGGACAGGGGGCGCGACCAAAAACATTCAGTACTTC. The genes are TRBV6-1 and TRBJ2-4, with 12 bases that match TRBD1. The V gene's germline CDR1 is MNHNS and CDR2 SASEGT. The CDR3 is made up of 18 amino acids. Trimming removed 4 bases from V and 2 bases from J; junction bases left unmatched: 9.

The chain has TRBV19 and TRBJ1-2, with a tentative D call TRBD1 (5 bases). In germline, CDR1 is LNHDA, CDR2 SQIVND (reference sequence). The CDR3 is made up of 15 amino acids. The V end was cut by 6 bases, the J end by 4 bases, with 18 bases between. CDR3 sequence: CASSTGGASSYGYTF. The CDR3 DNA follows: TGTGCCAGTAGCACCGGAGGGGCTTCCAGCTATGGCTACACCTTC.

The chain couples TRBV2 to TRBJ2-5, with a weak D call TRBD2 (5 bases). V lost 0 bases, J lost 5 bases, and 13 bases lay in between. The germline CDR1 and CDR2 sequences are SNHLY and FYNNEI. The CDR3 is 15 amino acids. The CDR3 nucleotides read TGTGCCAGCAGTGAAGCTGGGGTACGAGGGGAGACCCAGTACTTC. Its protein is CASSEAGVRGETQYF.

This chain links TRBV6-5 with TRBJ1-2, with D perhaps TRBD1 (6 bases). This CDR3 is built from 12 residues. The germline V and J ends were trimmed by 5 bases and 3 bases, with 7 bases remaining between them. Germline values: CDR1 MNHEY, CDR2 SVGAGI. This CDR3 is CASSPGDYGYTF. As DNA, the CDR3 is TGTGCCAGCAGTCCAGGGGACTATGGCTACACCTTC.

The chain couples TRBV11-3 to TRBJ1-2; TRBD1 agrees at 8 bases. Germline loops: CDR1 SGHNT, CDR2 YENEEA. V gave up 5 bases and J gave up 8 bases; unmatched junction bases: 7. This CDR3 has 13 residues. CDR3 nucleotides: TGTGCCAGCAGCCCCGACAGGGGATGCGGCTACACCTTC. Translation: CASSPDRGCGYTF.

This clone was seen a single time. CDR3 protein: CASSRAHGREDKSYEQYF. In DNA form, the CDR3 reads TGTGCCAGCAGTCGCGCCCATGGGAGAGAAGATAAGTCCTACGAGCAGTACTTC. This chain joins TRBV5-6 and TRBJ2-7, with a possible D match to TRBD2 (5 bases). Trimming shortened V by 5 bases and J by 1 base, and 25 bases separated the two germline ends. This CDR3 comprises 18 residues. Germline V CDR1 and CDR2: SGHDT, YYEEEE.

The chain is built from TRBV6-5 and TRBJ1-1, with a possible D match to TRBD1 (6 bases). Trimming pared 4 bases from V and 1 base from J, leaving 13 bases between. CDR1 and CDR2 from the germline V gene are MNHEY and SVGAGI. The CDR3 has 15 residues. CDR3 sequence: CASSFHRVRNTEAFF. The CDR3, as DNA: TGTGCCAGCAGTTTCCACAGGGTAAGGAACACTGAAGCTTTCTTT.

The genes are TRBV6-5 and TRBJ2-3; possibly TRBD1 for D (7 bases). The CDR3 totals 15 residues. V was trimmed by 4 bases and J by 2 bases, leaving 13 bases between them. Per the germline V gene, CDR1 is MNHEY and CDR2 is SVGAGI. The CDR3 DNA is TGTGCCAGCAGTTCAGGCAGGGGGGTCACAGATACGCAGTATTTT. It is translated as CASSSGRGVTDTQYF.

This clone was seen a single time. The chain links TRBV28 to TRBJ2-7; 7 nucleotides line up with TRBD2. The germline V gene encodes CDR1 MDHEN and CDR2 SYDVKM. The V gene end was trimmed by 7 bases and the J gene end by 2 bases; junction bases not matched to a gene: 8. The CDR3 covers 14 residues. The CDR3 region has the DNA TGTGCCAGCACCACCGGGGGGACTCCCTACGAGCAGTACTTC. This gives the protein CASTTGGTPYEQYF.

The rearrangement joins TRBV10-3 to TRBJ2-7, with 8 bases aligning to TRBD1. CDR1 is ENHRY, CDR2 SYGVKD, per germline. The CDR3 extends over 15 amino acids. V lost 0 bases to trimming and J lost 3 bases; unmatched junction nucleotides: 4. The CDR3 region is CAISESLQGGYEQYF. In DNA form, the CDR3 reads TGTGCCATCAGTGAGTCGTTACAGGGGGGCTACGAGCAGTACTTC.

V usage is TRBV6-2 or TRBV6-3 and J usage is TRBJ1-1; D unclear. Per the germline V gene, CDR1 is MNHEY and CDR2 is SVGEGT. CDR3 length: 15 residues. Trimming took off 4 bases at V and 4 bases at J, with 16 bases between the two ends. CDR3 loop: CASSFPSLGGTEAFF. Here the CDR3 DNA reads TGTGCCAGCAGTTTCCCGAGCTTAGGCGGCACTGAAGCTTTCTTT.

The chain has TRBV5-1 and TRBJ2-2, with D perhaps TRBD2 (6 bases). From germline, CDR1 is SGHRS and CDR2 YFSETQ. The CDR3 runs 16 residues. Trimming stripped 0 bases from V and 2 bases from J, with 11 bases between. The CDR3 sequence: CASSLAGGGNTGELFF. The CDR3 DNA reads as TGCGCCAGCAGCTTGGCTGGGGGAGGAAACACCGGGGAGCTGTTTTTT.

The chain joins TRBV29-1 to TRBJ1-2; the D gene is possibly TRBD1 (6 bases). Germline CDR1 is SQVTM and CDR2 is ANQGSEA. This CDR3 has 13 amino acids. V was shortened by 4 bases and J by 3 bases, with 12 bases between the two germline ends. The CDR3 bases are TGCAGCGTTGTGGGACACGGAGACTATGGCTACACCTTC. Translation gives CSVVGHGDYGYTF.

The rearrangement uses TRBV5-1 and TRBJ2-5, with 9 bases matching TRBD1. In germline, CDR1 is SGHRS, CDR2 YFSETQ. V gave up 5 bases and J gave up 4 bases; unmatched junction bases: 9. The CDR3 covers 15 residues. This chain's CDR3 is CASSFGQGMGETQYF. CDR3 sequence (DNA): TGCGCCAGCAGTTTCGGACAGGGGATGGGAGAGACCCAGTACTTC.